This T cell receptor (beta chain) was recorded in a study of identical twins. TCRdb recomputed calls from the 5' RACE reads with MiXCR, one row per CDR3 protein. Found here are about 690,000 distinct CDR3 sequences, over 5% of them singletons; the top ten hold around 2%. Germline CDR1 ENHRY, CDR2 SYGVKD. The CDR3 is 16 amino acids. V was shortened by 10 bases and J by 2 bases, with 20 bases between the two germline ends. This clonotype showed up just a few times. Sequenced sample: naive T cells sorted from blood. V is TRBV10-3 and J is TRBJ2-2; D might be TRBD1 or TRBD2, each matching 5 bases. The clonotype was recovered from a man aged 18 to 29 in good health. CDR3 region: CATYRDGRPNTGELFF. CDR3 nucleotide sequence: TGTGCCACCTATCGGGACGGAAGACCAAACACCGGGGAGCTGTTTTTT.